This entry lists 22 T cell receptor beta chains sequenced from one sample in a study of OX40 agonist ivuxolimab in advanced cancers. TCRdb's copy holds only in-frame clones and misses some; the assay was immunoSEQ multiplex PCR. Of about 92,000 clones listed, approximately 84% are singletons. The source was CD4+ or CD8+ T cells sorted from blood, collected in a trial of the OX40 agonist ivuxolimab. Source of these receptors: an adult with an advanced solid tumor such as melanoma, head and neck, liver or kidney cancer.

The rearrangement joins TRBV5-4 to TRBJ2-2; possible D gene TRBD1, 5 bases. CDR1 is SGHNT, CDR2 YYREEE, per germline (reference sequence). The CDR3 extends over 15 amino acids. The ends were cut back, 1 base at V and 4 bases at J, with 11 bases in the middle. The DNA of the CDR3 is TGTGCCAGCAGCTTGAGACAGATTACCACCGGGGAGCTGTTTTTT. It translates to CASSLRQITTGELFF.

The genes are TRBV9 and TRBJ2-1, with 7 positions matching TRBD2. This CDR3 comprises 15 residues. The trim removed 1 base at V and 2 bases at J, leaving 3 bases unmatched. Germline V gene sequence: CDR1 SGDLS, CDR2 YYNGEE. This chain's CDR3 is CASSVLAGTYNEQFF. The CDR3 DNA reads as TGTGCCAGCAGCGTATTAGCGGGTACCTACAATGAGCAGTTCTTC.

V and J are TRBV7-9 and TRBJ1-1; D is perhaps TRBD1 (5 bases). The CDR3 totals 13 residues. Trimming removed 3 bases at V and 5 bases at J, with 10 bases between. The germline CDR1 and CDR2 sequences are SEHNR and FQNEAQ (reference sequence). CDR3 loop: CASSFLGATEAFF. Written as DNA, the CDR3 is TGTGCCAGCAGCTTTTTAGGGGCGACTGAAGCTTTCTTT.

V is TRBV5-1 and J is TRBJ2-5; possibly TRBD1 for D (5 bases). TRBJ2-7 explains the end of the DNA better; the J call may be wrong. From germline, CDR1 is SGHRS and CDR2 YFSETQ. The CDR3 has 15 amino acids. The CDR3, as DNA: TGCGCCAGCAGCTTCCTCCAGGGAATAATCTACGAGCAGTACTTC. It specifies CASSFLQGIIYEQYF.

The chain has TRBV7-8 and TRBJ1-1, with 8 bases identical to TRBD1. The germline V gene has CDR1 SGHVS and CDR2 FQNEAQ. The CDR3 consists of 15 residues. V trimming: 4 bases; J trimming: 5 bases; junction bases outside the gene matches: 9. The CDR3 nucleotides read TGTGCCAGCAGCTCCAGGACAGGGAGGGAAACTGAAGCTTTCTTT. This sequence encodes CASSSRTGRETEAFF.

This clone appeared a single time. The same CDR3 can be traced to other DNA sequences in this sample. The chain uses TRBV9 and TRBJ2-3; unclear D gene. Germline V lookup: CDR1 SGDLS, CDR2 YYNGEE. Deletions cut 0 bases from V and 1 base from J, with 6 bases between. The CDR3 is 14 residues long. CDR3 sequence reads: CASSVVGGTDTQYF. CDR3 DNA: TGTGCCAGCAGCGTAGTGGGCGGCACAGATACGCAGTATTTT. Full variable domain (rest looked up from reference TRBV9 and TRBJ2-3): DSGVTQTPKHLITATGQRVTLRCSPRSGDLSVYWYQQSLDQGLQFLIQYYNGEERAKGNILERFSAQQFPDLHSELNLSSLELGDSALYFCASSVVGGTDTQYFGPGTRLTVL.

The chain combines TRBV15 with TRBJ2-7; TRBD2 matches at 8 bases. From germline, CDR1 is LNHNV and CDR2 YYDKDF (reference sequence). The junction had 13 bases not matched to a gene; V was cut back by 3 bases and J by 6 bases. This CDR3 is built from 16 residues. The CDR3 sequence: CATSSLAGGALAEQYF. The DNA of the CDR3 is TGTGCCACCAGCAGTTTGGCGGGAGGCGCCTTGGCCGAGCAGTACTTC.

The sample holds one count of this clone. The chain carries TRBV6-5 and TRBJ1-1; TRBD1 matches at 8 bases. This CDR3 is built from 13 residues. From germline, CDR1 is MNHEY and CDR2 SVGAGI. Trimming removed 6 bases from V and 5 bases from J; junction bases left unmatched: 5. This CDR3 is CASRPDRGTEAFF. The CDR3 DNA reads TGTGCCAGCAGGCCCGACAGGGGAACTGAAGCTTTCTTT.

This clone was detected once. The gene calls are TRBV11-3 and TRBJ2-2; unclear D gene. This CDR3 region has 14 residues. Germline CDR1 and CDR2: SGHNT and YENEEA. Trimming removed 1 base at V and 2 bases at J, with 5 bases between. CDR3 bases: TGTGCCAGCAGCTTAGCGGTTAACACCGGGGAGCTGTTTTTT. It is translated as CASSLAVNTGELFF.

This chain connects TRBV19 to TRBJ1-2, with D maybe TRBD1 (6 bases). Germline V gives CDR1 LNHDA, CDR2 SQIVND (reference sequence). Trimming cost V 7 bases and J 10 bases, with 16 bases left between them. This CDR3 is 12 amino acids long. The CDR3 DNA sequence: TGTGCCAGTAAATCAGGGGATAAACTCTACACCTTC. It specifies CASKSGDKLYTF.

The chain couples TRBV5-6 to TRBJ2-1; no clear D. The CDR3 is 12 amino acids. Germline CDR1 reads SGHDT; CDR2 reads YYEEEE. The V end lost 6 bases, the J end lost 6 bases, and 10 bases lay between the germline ends. The CDR3: CASTDVGNEQFF. For the CDR3, the DNA is TGTGCCAGCACGGATGTGGGCAATGAGCAGTTCTTC.

V gene TRBV7-8 combines with J gene TRBJ2-1; D not resolved. Between the trimmed V and J ends, which lost 1 base and 5 bases, there was a span of 6 bases. Per germline, CDR1 SGHVS and CDR2 FQNEAQ. This CDR3 has 13 amino acids. CDR3 bases: TGTGCCAGCAGCTTAGGCGCCCACAATGAGCAGTTCTTC. Its translation is CASSLGAHNEQFF.

The chain links TRBV5-1 to TRBJ2-5; D is perhaps TRBD1 (6 bases). Trimming removed 4 bases at V and 3 bases at J, with 10 bases between. This CDR3 has 13 residues. Germline V gene sequence: CDR1 SGHRS, CDR2 YFSETQ. The CDR3 spells CASSVGGEETQYF. CDR3 DNA: TGCGCCAGCAGCGTAGGGGGAGAAGAGACCCAGTACTTC. Complete variable domain (other parts from reference TRBV5-1 and TRBJ2-5): KAGVTQTPRYLIKTRGQQVTLSCSPISGHRSVSWYQQTPGQGLQFLFEYFSETQRNKGNFPGRFSGRQFSNSRSEMNVSTLELGDSALYLCASSVGGEETQYFGPGTRLLVL.

V usage is TRBV5-1 and J usage is TRBJ2-1, with D perhaps TRBD1 (6 bases). The CDR3 runs 14 residues. V was clipped by 0 bases and J by 7 bases, with 11 bases between them. Germline CDR1 is SGHRS and CDR2 is YFSETQ. In DNA form, the CDR3 reads TGCGCCAGCAGCTTGGGCCTACAGGGAAATGAGCAGTTCTTC. Amino acid sequence: CASSLGLQGNEQFF.

Details on this clone: Other DNA sequences in this sample translate to the same CDR3. This sequence joins TRBV2 and TRBJ1-1; perhaps TRBD1 as D (5 bases). In germline, CDR1 is SNHLY, CDR2 FYNNEI. The V gene lost 6 bases and the J gene lost 2 bases, with 10 bases spanning the gap. The CDR3 is 13 amino acids. The CDR3 DNA reads TGTGCCAGCAGCGGACACCCTAACACTGAAGCTTTCTTT. It encodes CASSGHPNTEAFF.

The rearrangement uses TRBV2 and TRBJ1-2, with no clear D. Germline V lookup: CDR1 SNHLY, CDR2 FYNNEI. There are 14 residues in the CDR3. V shed 0 bases and J shed 6 bases, with 11 bases lying between them. The CDR3 sequence is CASSEAGGFDGYTF. The CDR3 nucleotides are TGTGCCAGCAGTGAAGCAGGAGGGTTTGATGGCTACACCTTC.

The chain joins TRBV9 to TRBJ1-1; D call uncertain. V lost 4 bases, J lost 0 bases, and 4 bases lay in between. The CDR3 runs 12 residues. The germline V gene encodes CDR1 SGDLS and CDR2 YYNGEE. The CDR3: CASSQMNTEAFF. The CDR3, as DNA: TGTGCCAGCAGCCAGATGAACACTGAAGCTTTCTTT. Full variable domain (rest looked up from reference TRBV9 and TRBJ1-1): DSGVTQTPKHLITATGQRVTLRCSPRSGDLSVYWYQQSLDQGLQFLIQYYNGEERAKGNILERFSAQQFPDLHSELNLSSLELGDSALYFCASSQMNTEAFFGQGTRLTVV.

This rearrangement joins TRBV6-5 to TRBJ1-2; no definite D call. This CDR3 contains 14 residues. With 1 base removed from V and 4 bases from J, the gap between germline ends came to 10 bases. Germline V gene sequence: CDR1 MNHEY, CDR2 SVGAGI. CDR3 region: CASSYLGYGYGYTF. DNA of the CDR3: TGTGCCAGCAGTTACTTGGGTTATGGCTATGGCTACACCTTC.

The rearrangement links TRBV6-5 to TRBJ1-5; maybe TRBD1 (6 bases). V gave up 6 bases and J gave up 4 bases, with 13 bases separating them. This CDR3 spans 14 amino acids. The germline V gene has CDR1 MNHEY and CDR2 SVGAGI. The CDR3 spells CASSQGLGNQPQHF. The CDR3 bases are TGTGCCAGCAGCCAGGGGCTAGGGAATCAGCCCCAGCATTTT.

This chain links TRBV4-1 with TRBJ1-2, with no clear D. V dropped 2 bases and J dropped 2 bases, with 3 bases sitting between them. The CDR3 length is 12 residues. CDR1 and CDR2 from the germline V gene are MGHRA and YSYEKL. Written as DNA, the CDR3 is TGCGCCAGCAGCCAAAACAACTATGGCTACACCTTC. This sequence encodes CASSQNNYGYTF.

The J gene is TRBJ1-1, the V gene TRBV18; D is unresolved. V was shortened by 6 bases and J by 1 base, with 9 bases between the two germline ends. Germline V CDR1 and CDR2: KGHSH, LQKENI. The CDR3 is made up of 13 amino acids. CDR3 nucleotides: TGTGCCAGCTCCGACTGGGGGAACACTGAAGCTTTCTTT. Encoded protein: CASSDWGNTEAFF.

The gene calls are TRBV15 and TRBJ1-5; D ambiguous. Trimming removed 3 bases at V and 6 bases at J, with 12 bases between. The CDR3 loop spans 14 amino acids. The V gene's germline CDR1 is LNHNV and CDR2 YYDKDF (reference sequence). CDR3 DNA sequence: TGTGCCACCAGCAGTGGCGGGGTCGGTCAGCCCCAGCATTTT. Residues: CATSSGGVGQPQHF.